This TCR beta chain was observed in a study of STAT5B mutations in CD4+ large granular lymphocyte leukemia. Study background: The CDR3 'QG' motif was associated with a particular HLA allele among healthy donors.

The study, taken as a whole, reports: Top patient clones used TRBV06 genes more often: 8/27 versus 2/35 in controls. CD4-sorted patient repertoires seemed more clonal than healthy CD4+ repertoires.

In the source study's methods: Productive clonotypes were detectable down to 2.59 x 10-5 frequency. Sequencing used immunoSEQ multiplex PCR; TCRdb keeps in-frame clones, though not all of them. V and J calls and clone size are copied from that table; D and trimming were computed from the DNA. The data show about 23,000 clones, around 80% seen once. On this clone: Its specificity is unknown.

This CDR3 comprises 16 residues. V shed 3 bases and J shed 4 bases, with 15 bases lying between them. Germline values: CDR1 KGHSH, CDR2 LQKENI. The chain has TRBV18 and TRBJ2-2, with D perhaps matching TRBD1 (6 bases). The specimen sequenced was CD4+ T cells from blood buffy coats. The receptor was isolated from a human donor in good health. This CDR3 reads CASSPSRRGGTGELFF. The CDR3 DNA follows: TGTGCCAGCTCACCTTCACGCCGAGGGGGCACCGGGGAGCTGTTTTTT.